The next 24 T cell receptor beta chains were all read from a single sample in a study of T cell repertoires in cytomegalovirus infection. TCRdb analysed the reads with MiXCR anew, one entry per CDR3 protein. The sample includes roughly 600,000 distinct CDR3 sequences, roughly 24% seen only once; the top ten take 7% to 9%. The material sequenced was CD8+ T cells from PBMCs. Receptor source: a human donor in good health (CMV status not recorded). Some clones in this sample may be carry-over from other donors' samples.

The chain recombines TRBV14 with TRBJ2-3, with D tentatively TRBD2 (5 bases). The CDR3 loop spans 16 amino acids. The germline V and J ends were trimmed by 3 bases and 6 bases, with 19 bases remaining between them. Germline CDR1 is SGHDN and CDR2 is FVKESK. The CDR3 DNA reads TGTGCCAGCAGCCATTCAGGATTCAAGACTATTGATACGCAGTATTTT. Protein: CASSHSGFKTIDTQYF.

This chain joins TRBV12-5 and TRBJ2-1; D remains ambiguous. The CDR3 totals 13 residues. V was cut by 1 base and J by 7 bases, with 8 bases left in between. Germline V gene data show CDR1 as LGHNT and CDR2 as FRNRAP. CDR3 sequence: CASGLGPANEQFF. The DNA for the CDR3 is TGTGCTAGTGGTTTGGGACCGGCAAATGAGCAGTTCTTC.

The chain combines TRBV2 with TRBJ2-7; D is unresolved. The germline V gene encodes CDR1 SNHLY and CDR2 FYNNEI. The germline V and J ends were trimmed by 11 bases and 4 bases, with 9 bases remaining between them. The length of the CDR3 is 10 residues. DNA for the CDR3: TGTGCCTCCCGAGGTTACGAGCAGTACGTC. Protein product: CASRGYEQYV.

This clonotype occurred many times. The V call is TRBV7-6, the J call TRBJ2-2, with D unresolved. V was pared by 2 bases and J by 0 bases, with 4 bases between. CDR1 and CDR2 (germline): SGHVS, FNYEAQ. The CDR3 consists of 14 residues. The chain's CDR3 is CASSLRPNTGELFF. CDR3 coding DNA: TGTGCCAGCAGCTTAAGACCGAACACCGGGGAGCTGTTTTTT.

On this clonotype: This may stem from a read error, because a much larger clone lies one nucleotide away. The V call is TRBV7-2, the J call TRBJ1-1; the D is unclear. CDR1 and CDR2 from the germline V gene are SGHTA and FQGNSA. The CDR3 spans 11 residues. The CDR3 protein is CVSSKITEAFF. Written as DNA, the CDR3 is TGTGTCAGCAGCAAAATCACTGAAGCTTTCTTT.

The rearrangement joins TRBV20-1 to TRBJ2-1, with 12 bases identical to TRBD2. V shed 1 base and J 3 bases; nucleotides not matched to a gene: 7. The CDR3 length is 17 residues. The germline gives CDR1 DFQATT, CDR2 SNEGSKA (reference sequence). CDR3 sequence (DNA): TGCAGTGCTAGAGGGCGACTAGCGGGGGACCTCTACAATGAGCAGTTCTTC. Its translation: CSARGRLAGDLYNEQFF.

The chain links TRBV7-6 to TRBJ2-7, with a possible D match to TRBD2 (6 bases). CDR3 length equals 15 residues. In germline, CDR1 is SGHVS, CDR2 FNYEAQ. V was trimmed by 11 bases and J by 2 bases, leaving 22 bases between them. CDR3 sequence reads: CAPTARASDTYEQYF. CDR3 nucleotide sequence: TGTGCCCCTACCGCTCGGGCTAGCGATACCTACGAGCAGTACTTC.

V and J are TRBV2 and TRBJ2-7, with 8 bases lining up with TRBD1. The germline CDR1 and CDR2 sequences are SNHLY and FYNNEI. This CDR3 region has 16 residues. The ends lost 5 bases at V and 2 bases at J; junction bases unmatched: 11. CDR3 region: CASSYFPGQDTYEQYF. CDR3 DNA sequence: TGTGCCAGCAGTTACTTCCCGGGACAGGATACCTACGAGCAGTACTTC.

V gene TRBV7-6 combines with J gene TRBJ2-5; D perhaps matches TRBD1 (6 bases). V lost 4 bases and J 4 bases, leaving 10 bases between the germline ends. The CDR3 extends over 13 amino acids. Germline CDR1 and CDR2: SGHVS and FNYEAQ. The CDR3 spells CASSWTVRETQYF. The DNA for the CDR3 is TGTGCCAGCAGCTGGACAGTTCGAGAGACCCAGTACTTC.

This clonotype was counted only a few times. The chain is built from TRBV10-3 and TRBJ2-6; D not certain. V shed 4 bases and J shed 0 bases, with 7 bases lying between them. This CDR3 region has 15 residues. Germline V CDR1 and CDR2: ENHRY, SYGVKD. The CDR3 region is CAISADLSGANVLTF. DNA for the CDR3: TGTGCCATCAGTGCGGACCTCTCTGGGGCCAACGTCCTGACTTTC.

This clonotype was counted many times. The chain employs TRBV7-6 and TRBJ2-2, with 8 nucleotides matching TRBD1. This CDR3 is 15 amino acids long. The junction had 9 bases not matched to a gene; V was cut back by 6 bases and J by 6 bases. The germline V gene has CDR1 SGHVS and CDR2 FNYEAQ. This chain's CDR3 is CASRHGQGKAGELFF. The CDR3 DNA reads TGTGCCAGCAGGCACGGACAGGGCAAGGCCGGGGAGCTGTTTTTT.

This chain uses TRBV28 with TRBJ2-1; the D is unclear. The CDR3 is 16 residues long. V was cut by 4 bases and J by 3 bases, with 16 bases left in between. Germline-derived CDR1 and CDR2 are MDHEN and SYDVKM. CDR3 protein: CASSSSLGFFYNEQFF. CDR3 DNA sequence: TGTGCCAGCAGTTCCTCTTTGGGTTTTTTCTACAATGAGCAGTTCTTC.

Comments on this clonotype: A read error may be the cause here, since a much bigger clone is one base away. The chain's CDR3 is CASSSLAGEYNDQFF. The CDR3 coding sequence is TGTGCCAGCAGCTCACTAGCGGGGGAATACAATGATCAGTTCTTC. V is TRBV7-6 and J is TRBJ2-1, with 11 positions matching TRBD2. The length of the CDR3 is 15 residues. Germline values: CDR1 SGHVS, CDR2 FNYEAQ.

This chain connects TRBV6-2 or TRBV6-3 to TRBJ2-7; D is possibly TRBD2 (6 bases). This CDR3 is built from 14 residues. Germline V gives CDR1 MNHEY, CDR2 SVGEGT. Trimming pared 2 bases from V and 5 bases from J, leaving 13 bases between. The DNA for the CDR3 is TGTGCCAGCAGTTACGGTAGCGGATTGCACGAGCAGTACGTC. Translating it yields CASSYGSGLHEQYV.

V is TRBV20-1 and J is TRBJ1-2, with 9 bases identical to TRBD1. Germline V gene sequence: CDR1 DFQATT, CDR2 SNEGSKA (reference sequence). V dropped 6 bases and J dropped 7; count of bases not matched to a gene: 9. The CDR3 extends over 13 amino acids. CDR3 sequence (DNA): TGCAGTGCAACCCCCCGGGACAGGGCTGGCTACACCTTC. Amino acid sequence: CSATPRDRAGYTF.

This clonotype was observed a few times. The junction does not match germline at one end; this may be a read error. The chain uses TRBV4-1 and TRBJ1-1; D might be TRBD1 (5 bases). Per the germline V gene, CDR1 is MGHRA and CDR2 is YSYEKL. The CDR3 runs 15 residues. DNA for the CDR3: TGTGCCAGCAGCCAAGCGTGGGGCAGGCGGACTGAAGCTTTCTTT. This translates into CASSQAWGRRTEAFF.

A remark on this clonotype: This sequence may be a read error, since a much larger clone differs from it by one base. V usage is TRBV6-4 and J usage is TRBJ2-3; 8 bases map to TRBD2. The CDR3 is made up of 16 amino acids. Germline CDR1 and CDR2: MRHNA and SNTAGT. The CDR3 protein is CASSDSQTSDTDAQYF. The CDR3 nucleotides are TGTGCCAGCAGTGACTCACAGACTAGCGACACAGATGCGCAGTATTTT.

This clonotype was seen many times. The V gene is TRBV7-9, the J gene TRBJ1-1; D perhaps matches TRBD1 (6 bases). V shed 6 bases and J shed 7 bases, with 21 bases lying between them. CDR3 length: 15 residues. Germline V gives CDR1 SEHNR, CDR2 FQNEAQ (reference sequence). CDR3 sequence (DNA): TGTGCCAGCAGACTACCGGGGGCGCTGGACGGTGAAGCTTTCTTT. Its protein product is CASRLPGALDGEAFF.

A note on this clonotype: Possible read error: a much larger clone is one base away. The chain uses TRBV7-4 and TRBJ1-1; tentative D call: TRBD1 (5 bases). There are 12 residues in the CDR3. The germline V gene has CDR1 SGHVT and CDR2 SQSDAQ. The CDR3 nucleotides are TGTGTCAGCACCGGAGGGGACACTGAAGCTTTCTTT. Its protein product is CVSTGGDTEAFF.

This clonotype occurred many times. The chain employs TRBV7-8 and TRBJ2-3; tentative D call: TRBD1 (5 bases). V was trimmed by 4 bases and J by 0 bases, leaving 17 bases between them. Germline CDR1 SGHVS, CDR2 FQNEAQ. This CDR3 has 17 residues. CDR3 loop: CASSSRPTASSTDTQYF. The CDR3 nucleotides read TGTGCCAGCAGCTCAAGACCGACAGCATCTAGCACAGATACGCAGTATTTT.

This clonotype showed up many times. The chain combines TRBV6-1 with TRBJ2-1; 10 bases agree with TRBD2. The V gene's germline CDR1 is MNHNS and CDR2 SASEGT. There are 15 residues in the CDR3. J was trimmed by 7 bases and V by 3 bases; bases with no gene match: 6. The CDR3 DNA sequence: TGTGCCAGCAGTGACCCAGCGGGGGGGAAAAATGAGCAGTTCTTC. It translates to CASSDPAGGKNEQFF.

The sample holds a few counts of this clonotype. This chain uses TRBV5-6 with TRBJ2-1; D gene uncertain. Germline loops: CDR1 SGHDT, CDR2 YYEEEE. Between the trimmed V and J ends, which lost 7 bases and 4 bases, there was a span of 9 bases. The CDR3 totals 12 residues. CDR3 coding DNA: TGTGCCAGCTCCGGAAAGTACAATGAGCAGTTCTTC. Amino acid sequence: CASSGKYNEQFF.

V gene TRBV29-1 combines with J gene TRBJ1-2, with 7 bases identical to TRBD1. The CDR3 is 13 amino acids. Germline CDR1 SQVTM, CDR2 ANQGSEA. V gave up 6 bases and J gave up 6 bases; unmatched junction bases: 10. The DNA for the CDR3 is TGCAGCGTCGGAGGGACAGCGGTACATGGCTACACCTTC. It translates to CSVGGTAVHGYTF.

There are many counts of this clonotype. The chain has TRBV4-3 and TRBJ1-1; weak D call: TRBD1 (6 bases). Trimming took off 0 bases at V and 8 bases at J, with 13 bases between the two ends. This CDR3 is 14 amino acids long. CDR1 and CDR2 (germline): LGHNA, YSLEER. The CDR3 region has the DNA TGCGCCAGCAGCCAAGAAGAAGGGGGGAGAGAAGCTTTCTTT. Protein: CASSQEEGGREAFF.